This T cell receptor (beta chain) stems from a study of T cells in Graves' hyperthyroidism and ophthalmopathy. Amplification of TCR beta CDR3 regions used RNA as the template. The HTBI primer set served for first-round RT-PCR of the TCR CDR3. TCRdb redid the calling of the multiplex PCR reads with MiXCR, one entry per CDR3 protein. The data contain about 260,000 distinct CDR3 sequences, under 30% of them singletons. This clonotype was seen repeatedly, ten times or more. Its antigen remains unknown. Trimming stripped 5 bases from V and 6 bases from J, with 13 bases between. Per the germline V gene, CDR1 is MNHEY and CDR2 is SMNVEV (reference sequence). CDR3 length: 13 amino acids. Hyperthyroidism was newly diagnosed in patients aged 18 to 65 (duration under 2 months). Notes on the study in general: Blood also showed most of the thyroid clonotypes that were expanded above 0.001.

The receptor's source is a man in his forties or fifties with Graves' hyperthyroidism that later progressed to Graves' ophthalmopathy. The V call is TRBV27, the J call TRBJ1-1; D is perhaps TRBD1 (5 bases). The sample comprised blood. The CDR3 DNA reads TGTGCCAGCAGTACTATAAGGGGCTCTGAAGCTTTCTTT. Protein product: CASSTIRGSEAFF.